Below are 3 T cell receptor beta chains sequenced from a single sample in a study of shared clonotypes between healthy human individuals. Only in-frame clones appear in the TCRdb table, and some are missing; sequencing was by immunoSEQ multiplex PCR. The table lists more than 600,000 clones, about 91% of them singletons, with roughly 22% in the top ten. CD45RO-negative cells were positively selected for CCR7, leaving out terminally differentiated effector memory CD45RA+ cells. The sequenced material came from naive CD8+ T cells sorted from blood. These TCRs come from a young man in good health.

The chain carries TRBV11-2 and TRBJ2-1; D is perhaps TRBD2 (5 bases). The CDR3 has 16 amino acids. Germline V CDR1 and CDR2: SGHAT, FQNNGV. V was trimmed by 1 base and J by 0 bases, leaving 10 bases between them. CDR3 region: CASSLGQRTSYNEQFF. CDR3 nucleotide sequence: TGTGCCAGCAGCTTAGGCCAGCGGACCTCCTACAATGAGCAGTTCTTC. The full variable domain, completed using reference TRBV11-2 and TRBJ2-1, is EAGVAQSPRYKIIEKRQSVAFWCNPISGHATLYWYQQILGQGPKLLIQFQNNGVVDDSQLPKDRFSAERLKGVDSTLKIQPAKLEDSAVYLCASSLGQRTSYNEQFFGPGTRLTVL.

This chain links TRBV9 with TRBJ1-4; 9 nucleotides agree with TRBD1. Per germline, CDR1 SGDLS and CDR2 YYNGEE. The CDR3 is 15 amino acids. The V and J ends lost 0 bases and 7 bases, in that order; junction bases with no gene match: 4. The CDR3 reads CASSVEGTGTEKLFF. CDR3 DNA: TGTGCCAGCAGCGTAGAAGGGACAGGGACTGAAAAACTGTTTTTT.

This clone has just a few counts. CDR3 region: CATSLAGRSYEQYF. DNA of the CDR3: TGTGCCACCAGCCTAGCGGGACGGTCCTACGAGCAGTACTTC. The chain links TRBV15 to TRBJ2-7, with 9 positions matching TRBD2. The ends lost 5 bases at V and 1 base at J; junction bases unmatched: 3. The CDR3 extends over 14 amino acids. Germline V gene sequence: CDR1 LNHNV, CDR2 YYDKDF (reference sequence).